This is a list of T cell receptor beta chains from one sample in a study of cytomegalovirus exposure and HLA in healthy donors. Sequencing was performed with immunoSEQ multiplex PCR; in TCRdb, only in-frame clones are kept and a portion is missing. The table lists 150,000 to 200,000 clones, roughly nine tenths of them singletons. The sequenced sample consisted of PBMCs. The receptors were sampled from a woman aged 30 to 39 in good health and CMV-seronegative. Both conserved end residues are part of each CDR3. The order of the fields is V gene, clone size, D gene, J gene, CDR3 DNA, CDR3 protein. The D gene is left open where the match is weak. Expanded clones get a size class; other rows say once, few or many, or leave the size out.

V: TRBV28
size: -
D: TRBD2
J: TRBJ2-7
DNA: TGTGCCAGCAGTTCTAGGGCTAGCGGGACGCCCGAGCAGTACTTC
CDR3: CASSSRASGTPEQYF

V: TRBV10-2
size: once
D: -
J: TRBJ2-7
DNA: TGCGCCAGCAGTGTTTCGGGTATCACCTACGAGCAGTACTTC
CDR3: CASSVSGITYEQYF

V: TRBV2
size: -
D: TRBD2
J: TRBJ2-5
DNA: TGTGCCACCACGGGGAGGCTAGCGGGGAGGGAGACCCAGTACTTC
CDR3: CATTGRLAGRETQYF

V: TRBV9
size: -
D: -
J: TRBJ1-6
DNA: TGTGCCAGCAGCGTAGCGGGGCCCCGGAATTCACCCCTCCACTTT
CDR3: CASSVAGPRNSPLHF

V: TRBV28
size: -
D: TRBD1
J: TRBJ1-2
DNA: TGTGCCAGCAGTTTCAGGACAGGGGGCATGGGCTATGGCTACACCTTC
CDR3: CASSFRTGGMGYGYTF

V: TRBV5-6
size: once
D: -
J: TRBJ2-5
DNA: TGTGCCAGCAGCTTGGCGACGGACGAAGAGACCCAGTACTTC
CDR3: CASSLATDEETQYF

V: TRBV19
size: -
D: -
J: TRBJ1-2
DNA: TGTGCCAGTAGGGGACATAGTAACTATGGCTACACCTTC
CDR3: CASRGHSNYGYTF

V: TRBV2
size: -
D: -
J: TRBJ1-3
DNA: TGTGCCAGCAGTCCTTCGGTACCAGTGGGGGATTTT
CDR3: CASSPSVPVGDF

V: TRBV6-1
size: -
D: -
J: TRBJ1-4
DNA: TGTGCCAGCAGCGGTCGGGACCAAGCAAATGAAAAACTGTTTTTT
CDR3: CASSGRDQANEKLFF

V: TRBV4-3
size: few
D: -
J: TRBJ2-3
DNA: TGCGCCAGCAGCCAAGACCCCACAGATACGCAGTATTTT
CDR3: CASSQDPTDTQYF

V: TRBV29-1
size: once
D: TRBD1
J: TRBJ2-3
DNA: TGCAGCGCCTCCGGGACAGACATCACAGATACGCAGTATTTT
CDR3: CSASGTDITDTQYF

V: TRBV2
size: -
D: TRBD2
J: TRBJ2-1
DNA: TGTGCCAGCAGACTAGACGGGAGGGCAGGGAATGAGCAGTTCTTC
CDR3: CASRLDGRAGNEQFF

V: TRBV11-3
size: -
D: -
J: TRBJ2-7
DNA: TGTGCCAGCAGCTTAGAGGAGAAGGACGAGCAGTACTTC
CDR3: CASSLEEKDEQYF

V: TRBV7-6
size: -
D: -
J: TRBJ1-2
DNA: TGTGCCAGCAGCTTAGGGGAATTGAGAGGGGGCTACACCTTC
CDR3: CASSLGELRGGYTF

V: TRBV9
size: -
D: -
J: TRBJ1-1
DNA: TGTGCCAGCAGCGTAGAAGAGGGGCGGTCGGGGAGCACTGAAGCTTTCTTT
CDR3: CASSVEEGRSGSTEAFF

V: TRBV19
size: -
D: -
J: TRBJ2-7
DNA: TGTGCCAGTAGTACTTCAGGGGAACCGCCCTACGAGCAGTACTTC
CDR3: CASSTSGEPPYEQYF

V: TRBV9
size: -
D: -
J: TRBJ2-6
DNA: TGTGCCAGCAGAGGGAAACAGGGACCAGGGGCCAACGTCCTGACTTTC
CDR3: CASRGKQGPGANVLTF

V: TRBV10-1
size: few
D: -
J: TRBJ1-5
DNA: TGCGCCAGCAGTGAGGGGCAGCCCCAGCATTTT
CDR3: CASSEGQPQHF

V: TRBV5-1
size: once
D: -
J: TRBJ2-6
DNA: TGCGCCAGCAGCAGGACTGATCCTGGGGCCAACGTCCTGACTTTC
CDR3: CASSRTDPGANVLTF

V: TRBV9
size: once
D: TRBD2
J: TRBJ2-1
DNA: TGTGCCAGCAATCGGGAGGGCCTTTTTGATAACAATGAGCAGTTCTTC
CDR3: CASNREGLFDNNEQFF

V: TRBV19
size: -
D: -
J: TRBJ2-7
DNA: TGTGCCAGTAGTATAGGGGGTCACGAGCAGTACTTC
CDR3: CASSIGGHEQYF

V: TRBV2
size: -
D: -
J: TRBJ2-1
DNA: TGTGCCAGCAGTGGGCTAACCAATGAGCAGTTCTTC
CDR3: CASSGLTNEQFF

V: TRBV5-4
size: -
D: -
J: TRBJ2-7
DNA: TGTGCCAGCACCGTGGGGGACACGAGCTCCTACGAGCAGTACTTC
CDR3: CASTVGDTSSYEQYF

V: TRBV6-5
size: -
D: -
J: TRBJ1-2
DNA: TGTGCCAGCAGTTACTCCCTAAGGGGGGAGGATGGCTACACCTTC
CDR3: CASSYSLRGEDGYTF

V: TRBV25-1
size: -
D: TRBD1
J: TRBJ1-2
DNA: TGTGCTTCCAAAGGACAGGGGGCTTTCTATGGCTACACCTTC
CDR3: CASKGQGAFYGYTF

V: TRBV6-4
size: -
D: -
J: TRBJ2-2
DNA: TGTGCCAGCAGTGAAACAAACACCGGGGAGCTGTTTTTT
CDR3: CASSETNTGELFF

V: TRBV19
size: -
D: TRBD1
J: TRBJ1-5
DNA: TGTGCCAGTAGTGGGATAGGACAGGGGGTTTCGGGCAATCAGCCCCAGCATTTT
CDR3: CASSGIGQGVSGNQPQHF

V: TRBV11-2
size: -
D: -
J: TRBJ2-7
DNA: TGTGCCAGCAGCTTAAACCCGATCTACGAGCAGTACTTC
CDR3: CASSLNPIYEQYF

V: TRBV7-2
size: -
D: TRBD1
J: TRBJ1-5
DNA: TGTGCCAGCAGCTTAGGGCCAGGGGGCAGTTTCTATCAGCCCCAGCATTTT
CDR3: CASSLGPGGSFYQPQHF

V: TRBV6-1
size: -
D: TRBD1
J: TRBJ1-1
DNA: TGTGCCAGCAGGTACAGGGGCAACACTGAAGCTTTCTTT
CDR3: CASRYRGNTEAFF

V: TRBV6-1
size: -
D: TRBD1
J: TRBJ2-3
DNA: TGTGCCAGCAGTGAAGCTGGTGTCGGGACAGGGCCAGATACGCAGTATTTT
CDR3: CASSEAGVGTGPDTQYF

V: TRBV9
size: -
D: TRBD2
J: TRBJ2-1
DNA: TGTGCCAGCAGCAATTCGGCTAGCGGGAGCTTGCATGAGCAGTTCTTC
CDR3: CASSNSASGSLHEQFF

V: TRBV6-5
size: few
D: -
J: TRBJ1-5
DNA: TGTGCCAGCAGGAAAAGACAGGTTAGCAATCAGCCCCAGCATTTT
CDR3: CASRKRQVSNQPQHF

V: TRBV4-3
size: -
D: -
J: TRBJ2-2
DNA: TGCGCCAGCAGCCAGAGGGTGAACACCGGGGAGCTGTTTTTT
CDR3: CASSQRVNTGELFF

V: TRBV14
size: -
D: TRBD2
J: TRBJ2-2
DNA: TGTGCCAGCAGCCAGCGACTAGCGGGAGGAAAAGGCGGGGAGCTGTTTTTT
CDR3: CASSQRLAGGKGGELFF

V: TRBV27
size: -
D: -
J: TRBJ1-1
DNA: TGTGCCAGCAGTTTTTACGGGTACAACACTGAAGCTTTCTTT
CDR3: CASSFYGYNTEAFF

V: TRBV5-1
size: many
D: -
J: TRBJ1-1
DNA: TGCGCCAGCAGCTTGTATCAGGGGAACACTGAAGCTTTCTTT
CDR3: CASSLYQGNTEAFF

V: TRBV7-2
size: -
D: -
J: TRBJ2-2
DNA: TGTGCCAGCAGCAAAAACGGGGAGCTGTTTTTT
CDR3: CASSKNGELFF

V: TRBV28
size: -
D: -
J: TRBJ2-7
DNA: TGTGCCAGCACCAGATCACCACAAGCAACCTACGAGCAGTACTTC
CDR3: CASTRSPQATYEQYF

V: TRBV2
size: -
D: -
J: TRBJ1-5
DNA: TGTGCCAGCAGTGAAAGGGATGTTAGCAATCAGCCCCAGCATTTT
CDR3: CASSERDVSNQPQHF

V: TRBV7-9
size: -
D: TRBD2
J: TRBJ2-3
DNA: TGTGCCAGCAGGGGACTAGCGTTTAGCACAGATACGCAGTATTTT
CDR3: CASRGLAFSTDTQYF

V: TRBV27
size: -
D: TRBD1
J: TRBJ2-2
DNA: TGTGCCAGCAGTAGACAGGGGTTCGCGAACACCGGGGAGCTGTTTTTT
CDR3: CASSRQGFANTGELFF

V: TRBV10-1
size: few
D: -
J: TRBJ1-1
DNA: TGCGCCAATGGATGGCAGCACACAATGAACACTGAAGCTTTCTTT
CDR3: CANGWQHTMNTEAFF

V: TRBV19
size: -
D: TRBD2
J: TRBJ2-2
DNA: TGTGCCAGTAGTATAATAAGCGGGATCCCCAACACCGGGGAGCTGTTTTTT
CDR3: CASSIISGIPNTGELFF

V: TRBV6-5
size: -
D: TRBD2
J: TRBJ2-1
DNA: TGTGCCAGCAGTTACGCCGCGGGAGGCGACAATGAGCAGTTCTTC
CDR3: CASSYAAGGDNEQFF

V: TRBV9
size: -
D: -
J: TRBJ2-5
DNA: TGTGCCAGCAGCGTAGCTAGAAGCAGAAATCAAGAGACCCAGTACTTC
CDR3: CASSVARSRNQETQYF

V: TRBV7-9
size: -
D: -
J: TRBJ2-2
DNA: TGTGCCAGCAGCTTTCCCCCGGGGGCCGCGAACACCGGGGAGCTGTTTTTT
CDR3: CASSFPPGAANTGELFF

V: TRBV5-8
size: -
D: TRBD2
J: TRBJ2-3
DNA: TGTGCCAGCAGCTTGGCCCCGACTAGCGGGGGAGGTACGCAGTATTTT
CDR3: CASSLAPTSGGGTQYF

V: TRBV18
size: once
D: -
J: TRBJ1-1
DNA: TGTGCCAGCTCACCATTACCAGGGGATGGTGAAGCTTTCTTT
CDR3: CASSPLPGDGEAFF

V: TRBV5-1
size: -
D: -
J: TRBJ2-2
DNA: TGCGCCAGCAGCTTGGGGGGGAGCACCGGGGAGCTGTTTTTT
CDR3: CASSLGGSTGELFF

V: TRBV6-1
size: -
D: -
J: TRBJ2-1
DNA: TGTGCCAGCAGTGAATGGAGCGGGAATGAGCAGTTCTTC
CDR3: CASSEWSGNEQFF

V: TRBV2
size: -
D: TRBD1
J: TRBJ1-1
DNA: TGTGCCAGCAAAGAGTTCACAGGGGGAGGCACTGAAGCTTTCTTT
CDR3: CASKEFTGGGTEAFF

V: TRBV29-1
size: -
D: -
J: TRBJ1-1
DNA: TGCAGCGTTGAAAGGGCGACAAAGTCTGAAGCTTTCTTT
CDR3: CSVERATKSEAFF

V: TRBV5-1
size: -
D: -
J: TRBJ1-1
DNA: TGCGCCAGCAGCTTGGGGCACAAAAAGGGCACTGAAGCTTTCTTT
CDR3: CASSLGHKKGTEAFF

V: TRBV7-3
size: -
D: TRBD2
J: TRBJ2-3
DNA: TGTGCCAGCAGCTTCGGGCTAGCGGCTACAGATACGCAGTATTTT
CDR3: CASSFGLAATDTQYF

V: TRBV7-7
size: -
D: TRBD1
J: TRBJ2-5
DNA: TGTGCCAGCAGCTTAAGACAGGGGGGAGAGACCCAGTACTTC
CDR3: CASSLRQGGETQYF